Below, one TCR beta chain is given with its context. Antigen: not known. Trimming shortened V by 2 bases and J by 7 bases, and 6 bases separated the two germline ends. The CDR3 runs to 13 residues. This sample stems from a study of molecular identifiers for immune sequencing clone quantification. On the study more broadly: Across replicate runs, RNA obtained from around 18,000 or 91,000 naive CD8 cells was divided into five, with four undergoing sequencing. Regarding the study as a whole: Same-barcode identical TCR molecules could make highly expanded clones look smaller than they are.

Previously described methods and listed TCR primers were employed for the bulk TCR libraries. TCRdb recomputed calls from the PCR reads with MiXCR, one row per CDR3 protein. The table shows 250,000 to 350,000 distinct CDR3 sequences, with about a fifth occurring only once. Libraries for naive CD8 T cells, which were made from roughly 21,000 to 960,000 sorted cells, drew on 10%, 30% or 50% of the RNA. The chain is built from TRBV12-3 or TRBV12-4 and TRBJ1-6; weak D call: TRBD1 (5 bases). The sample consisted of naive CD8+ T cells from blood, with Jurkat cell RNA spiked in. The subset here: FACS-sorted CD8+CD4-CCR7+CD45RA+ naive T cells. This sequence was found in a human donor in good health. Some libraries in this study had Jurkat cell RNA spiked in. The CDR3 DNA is TGTGCCAGCAGTTTAAGGGGAAATTCACCCCTCCACTTT. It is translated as CASSLRGNSPLHF.